This TCR beta chain was captured by sequencing in a study of T cells in Graves' hyperthyroidism and ophthalmopathy. Trimming pared 2 bases from V and 2 bases from J, leaving 14 bases between. Germline values: CDR1 SGHDT, CDR2 YYEEEE. CDR3 length: 16 amino acids. The TCR beta CDR3 regions underwent amplification using RNA transcripts as the source. HTBI primers were the set used in a first-round RT-PCR of the TCR CDR3. TCRdb re-called the multiplex PCR reads through MiXCR, storing one row per CDR3 protein. The sample yields approximately 630,000 distinct CDR3 sequences, 15% to 20% seen once. This clonotype was counted a few times. Diagnosing involved the use of clinical symptoms, serum thyroxine and TRAb, thyroid ultrasound and orbital computed tomography. About 10 ml fresh peripheral blood yielded the PBMCs.

The origin of this receptor is a woman in her 30s with Graves' hyperthyroidism. The rearrangement joins TRBV5-6 to TRBJ2-1; D is unresolved. Specimen: blood. Here the CDR3 DNA reads TGTGCCAGCAGCTTAGGACCAAACATACCCTACAATGAGCAGTTCTTC. Its translation: CASSLGPNIPYNEQFF.